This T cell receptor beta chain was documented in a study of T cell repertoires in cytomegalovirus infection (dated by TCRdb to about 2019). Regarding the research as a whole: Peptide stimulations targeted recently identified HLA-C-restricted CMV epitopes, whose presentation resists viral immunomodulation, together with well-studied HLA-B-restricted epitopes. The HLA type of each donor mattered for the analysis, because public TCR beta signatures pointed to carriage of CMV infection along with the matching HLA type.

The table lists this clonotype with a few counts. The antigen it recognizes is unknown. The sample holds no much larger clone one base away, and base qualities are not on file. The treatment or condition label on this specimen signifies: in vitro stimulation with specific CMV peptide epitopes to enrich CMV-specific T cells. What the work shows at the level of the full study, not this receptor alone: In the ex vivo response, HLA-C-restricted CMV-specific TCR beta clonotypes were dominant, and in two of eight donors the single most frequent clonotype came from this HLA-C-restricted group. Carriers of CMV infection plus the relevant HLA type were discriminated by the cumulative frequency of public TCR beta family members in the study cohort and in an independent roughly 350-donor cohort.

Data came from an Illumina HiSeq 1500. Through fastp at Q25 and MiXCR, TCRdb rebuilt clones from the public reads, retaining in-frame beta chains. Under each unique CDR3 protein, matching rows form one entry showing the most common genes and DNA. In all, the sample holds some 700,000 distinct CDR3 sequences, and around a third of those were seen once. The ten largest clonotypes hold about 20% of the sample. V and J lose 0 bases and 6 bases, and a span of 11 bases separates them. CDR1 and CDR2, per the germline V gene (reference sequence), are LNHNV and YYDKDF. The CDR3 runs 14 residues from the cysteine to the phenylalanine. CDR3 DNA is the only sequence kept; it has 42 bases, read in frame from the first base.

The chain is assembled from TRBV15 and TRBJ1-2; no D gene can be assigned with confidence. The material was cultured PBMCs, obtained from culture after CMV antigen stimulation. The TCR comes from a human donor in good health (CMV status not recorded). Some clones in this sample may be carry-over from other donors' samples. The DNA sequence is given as TGTGCCACCAGCAGAGAGGCGGCTTTCCATGGCTACACCTTC. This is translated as CATSREAAFHGYTF.